This T cell receptor (beta chain) was profiled in a study of T cell responses to AZD1222 COVID-19 vaccine. Overall study results and limits: Unmutated variant regions reportedly attract nearly half of all spike-specific TCRs. Recipients of two AZD1222 doses showed rising Spike-specific TCR breadth and depth.

The CDR3 contains 15 residues. The junction had 2 bases not matched to a gene; V was cut back by 0 bases and J by 2 bases. CDR1 and CDR2 from the germline V gene are MNHEY and SMNVEV (reference sequence). As to this clone: Its specificity is not known.

The protocol was immunoSEQ multiplex PCR, while the TCRdb copy is restricted to in-frame clones and leaves out a portion. The sample contains 90,000 to 150,000 clones, about 90% of which appear only once. This TCR was recovered from an adult in good health. The starting material was peripheral blood, obtained on day 0 of AZD1222 vaccination. V is TRBV27 and J is TRBJ2-7; 9 bases match TRBD2. The CDR3 is CASSLSAGGTYEQYF. As DNA, the CDR3 is TGTGCCAGCAGTTTATCAGCGGGAGGAACCTACGAGCAGTACTTC.